Below, one T cell receptor (beta chain) is given with its context. The iRepertoire nested amplicon-rescue multiplex PCR amplified TCR alpha and beta CDR3s from RNA. MiXCR was run by TCRdb on the multiplex PCR reads, yielding one entry per CDR3 protein. The sample includes fewer than 500,000 distinct CDR3 sequences, roughly two fifths of them seen just once. The data stem from a study of glioma-infiltrating T cells. This CDR3 region has 12 residues. Germline loops: CDR1 SEHNR, CDR2 FQNEAQ (reference sequence). Trimming shortened V by 5 bases and J by 10 bases, and 12 bases separated the two germline ends.

The sample comprised glioma tissue, nonneoplastic brain tissue, or PBMCs (not recorded which). This receptor was taken from a human donor with low-grade glioma or glioblastoma, undergoing nonglioma brain surgery, or in good health (not recorded which). This chain uses TRBV7-9 with TRBJ2-1; D call uncertain. CDR3 loop: CASSPPPGEQFF. DNA of the CDR3: TGTGCCAGCAGCCCGCCCCCCGGCGAGCAGTTCTTC.